The present TCR beta chain was sequenced within a study of T cells in Graves' hyperthyroidism and ophthalmopathy. RNA transcripts gave rise to amplified TCR beta CDR3 regions. The HTBI set primed first-round TCR CDR3 RT-PCR. Using its own MiXCR run on the multiplex PCR reads, TCRdb lists one record per CDR3 protein. Altogether some 620,000 distinct CDR3 sequences are present, about 17% being singletons, with the ten largest covering around 3.9%. This clonotype showed up many times. V lost 5 bases to trimming and J lost 1 base, with 13 bases between them. The germline V gene has CDR1 MNHEY and CDR2 SMNVEV (reference sequence). The CDR3 runs 15 residues.

What was sequenced was blood. The receptor was isolated from a woman aged 25 to 39 with Graves' hyperthyroidism. The chain combines TRBV27 with TRBJ2-3; unclear D gene. The CDR3 DNA reads as TGTGCCAGCAGTCCCCTCCCCGCGGGCACAGATACGCAGTATTTT. Its protein product is CASSPLPAGTDTQYF.